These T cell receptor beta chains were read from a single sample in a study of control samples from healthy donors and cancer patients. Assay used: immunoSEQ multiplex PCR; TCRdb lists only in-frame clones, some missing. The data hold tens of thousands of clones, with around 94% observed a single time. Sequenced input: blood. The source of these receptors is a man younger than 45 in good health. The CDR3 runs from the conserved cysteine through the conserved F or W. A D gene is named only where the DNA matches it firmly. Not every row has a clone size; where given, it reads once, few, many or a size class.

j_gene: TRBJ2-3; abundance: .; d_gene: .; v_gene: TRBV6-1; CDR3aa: CASSEAGGRTDTQYF; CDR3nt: TGTGCCAGCAGTGAAGCGGGGGGGCGCACAGATACGCAGTATTTT
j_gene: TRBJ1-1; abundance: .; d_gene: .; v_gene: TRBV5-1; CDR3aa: CASSLVGGEAFF; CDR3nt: TGCGCCAGCAGCTTGGTGGGGGGTGAAGCTTTCTTT
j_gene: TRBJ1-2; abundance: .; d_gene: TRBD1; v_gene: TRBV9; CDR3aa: CASSVGTGSYGYTF; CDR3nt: TGTGCCAGCAGCGTGGGGACAGGGAGCTATGGCTACACCTTC
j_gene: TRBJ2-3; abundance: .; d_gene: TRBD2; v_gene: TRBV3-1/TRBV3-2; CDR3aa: CASSPGTSPRDTQYF; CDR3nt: TGTGCCAGCAGCCCCGGGACTAGCCCTCGGGATACGCAGTATTTT
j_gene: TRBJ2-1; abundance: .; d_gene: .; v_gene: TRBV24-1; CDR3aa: CATSDFGSLSSYNEQFF; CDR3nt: TGTGCCACCAGTGATTTTGGCAGCCTGAGCTCCTACAATGAGCAGTTCTTC
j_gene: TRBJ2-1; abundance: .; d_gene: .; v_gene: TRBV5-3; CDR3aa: CARSLRGPGQFF; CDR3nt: TGTGCCAGAAGCTTGAGGGGTCCGGGGCAGTTCTTC
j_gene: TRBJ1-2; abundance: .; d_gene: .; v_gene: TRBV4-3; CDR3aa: CASSQAQTTNYGYTF; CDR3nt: TGCGCCAGCAGCCAAGCCCAGACGACTAACTATGGCTACACCTTC
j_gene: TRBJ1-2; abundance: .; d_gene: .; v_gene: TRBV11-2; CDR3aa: CASSPDSYGYTF; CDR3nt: TGTGCCAGCAGTCCGGACTCCTATGGCTACACCTTC
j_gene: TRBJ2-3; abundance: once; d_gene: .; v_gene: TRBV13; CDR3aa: CASSLRRPNTDTQYF; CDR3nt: TGTGCCAGCAGCTTAAGGAGACCCAACACAGATACGCAGTATTTT
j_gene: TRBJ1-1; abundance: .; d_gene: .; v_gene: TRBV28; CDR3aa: CASSLPKGGTEAFF; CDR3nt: TGTGCCAGCAGTTTACCTAAGGGGGGCACTGAAGCTTTCTTT
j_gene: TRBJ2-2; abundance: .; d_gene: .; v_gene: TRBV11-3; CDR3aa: CASSLVSNTGELFF; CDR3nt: TGTGCCAGCAGCTTAGTGTCGAACACCGGGGAGCTGTTTTTT
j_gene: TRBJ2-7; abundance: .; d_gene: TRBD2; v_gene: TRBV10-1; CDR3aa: CASSESWGLAGAEQYF; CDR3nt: TGCGCCAGCAGTGAGTCCTGGGGACTAGCGGGAGCCGAGCAGTACTTC
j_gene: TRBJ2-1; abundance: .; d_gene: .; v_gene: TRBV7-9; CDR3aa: CASRNYNEQFF; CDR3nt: TGTGCCAGCAGGAATTACAATGAGCAGTTCTTC